These 18 T cell receptor beta chains were sequenced from one sample in a study of T cell repertoires in cytomegalovirus infection. Their antigens are not known. Each CDR3 protein gets one entry after TCRdb re-called the reads with MiXCR. The data contain some 560,000 distinct CDR3 sequences, about 39% of them singletons. Sequenced material: cultured PBMCs, taken from culture after CMV antigen stimulation. These receptors all come from a human donor in good health (CMV status not recorded). Some clones in this sample may be carry-over from other donors' samples.

This clonotype occurred a few times. The chain recombines TRBV28 with TRBJ1-6, with 8 bases fitting TRBD1. The germline V gene encodes CDR1 MDHEN and CDR2 SYDVKM. J was trimmed by 3 bases and V by 5 bases; bases with no gene match: 3. The CDR3 has 15 residues. CDR3: CASSGGQGYNSPLHF. CDR3 bases: TGTGCCAGCAGTGGTGGACAGGGCTATAATTCACCCCTCCACTTT.

The rearrangement uses TRBV7-2 and TRBJ2-3, with 12 bases fitting TRBD2. CDR1 is SGHTA, CDR2 FQGNSA, per germline. CDR3 length: 17 amino acids. The J segment lost 5 bases and the V segment lost 4 bases, leaving 10 bases of the junction unmatched. The CDR3 region is CASSWSLAGGRQDTQYF. For the CDR3, the DNA is TGTGCCAGCAGCTGGAGCCTAGCGGGGGGGCGTCAAGATACGCAGTATTTT.

This chain links TRBV6-2 or TRBV6-3 with TRBJ2-7; D gene ambiguous. There are 14 residues in the CDR3. The V gene lost 7 bases and the J gene lost 2 bases, with 15 bases spanning the gap. From germline, CDR1 is MNHEY and CDR2 SVGEGT. Here the CDR3 reads CASTQPPSAYEQYF. For the CDR3, the DNA is TGTGCCAGCACCCAGCCTCCCAGCGCCTACGAGCAGTACTTC.

This clonotype was picked up a small number of times. This chain joins TRBV7-9 and TRBJ1-1; 8 nucleotides agree with TRBD1. V shed 3 bases, J shed 6 bases, and the junction held 9 bases outside the gene matches. The CDR3 is made up of 15 amino acids. Looked up from germline, CDR1 is SEHNR and CDR2 is FQNEAQ (reference sequence). CDR3 amino acids: CASSLGQGAKSEAFF. The CDR3 bases are TGTGCCAGCAGCTTGGGCCAGGGGGCGAAATCTGAAGCTTTCTTT. Complete variable domain (other parts from reference TRBV7-9 and TRBJ1-1): DTGVSQNPRHKITKRGQNVTFRCDPISEHNRLYWYRQTLGQGPEFLTYFQNEAQLEKSRLLSDRFSAERPKGSFSTLEIQRTEQGDSAMYLCASSLGQGAKSEAFFGQGTRLTVV.

The gene calls are TRBV9 and TRBJ1-3; no definite D call. CDR1 and CDR2 from the germline V gene are SGDLS and YYNGEE. The CDR3 has 13 residues. Between the trimmed V and J ends, which lost 0 bases and 3 bases, there was a span of 4 bases. The CDR3 is CASSVDVGNTIYF. CDR3 nucleotide sequence: TGTGCCAGCAGCGTAGACGTTGGAAACACCATATATTTT.

This clonotype was seen a few times. The chain carries TRBV28 and TRBJ1-4; D gene unclear. The CDR3 has 15 residues. Germline CDR1 and CDR2: MDHEN and SYDVKM. With 3 bases removed from V and 7 bases from J, the gap between germline ends came to 15 bases. The CDR3 protein is CASSLSTLRGEKLFF. The DNA of the CDR3 is TGTGCCAGCAGTTTGTCGACCCTGCGGGGTGAAAAACTGTTTTTT. Filled out from reference TRBV28 and TRBJ1-4, the complete variable domain reads DVKVTQSSRYLVKRTGEKVFLECVQDMDHENMFWYRQDPGLGLRLIYFSYDVKMKEKGDIPEGYSVSREKKERFSLILESASTNQTSMYLCASSLSTLRGEKLFFGSGTQLSVL.

This clonotype turned up a few times. The chain links TRBV20-1 to TRBJ2-7, with TRBD2 matching over 10 bases. Germline CDR1 is DFQATT and CDR2 is SNEGSKA (reference sequence). This CDR3 region has 13 residues. Unmatched junction bases numbered 8, after V lost 3 bases and J lost 9 bases. The CDR3 DNA is TGCAGTGCTAGGACTAGCGGGTTCGAGGGGCAGTACTTC. Amino acids: CSARTSGFEGQYF.

This clonotype was seen only a few times. The genes are TRBV7-2 and TRBJ1-4; D ambiguous. Germline CDR1 reads SGHTA; CDR2 reads FQGNSA. This CDR3 contains 13 residues. Trimming removed 7 bases at V and 7 bases at J, with 13 bases between. For the CDR3, the DNA is TGTGCCAGCACCCGGGGTAGTACTGAAAAACTGTTTTTT. Its translation: CASTRGSTEKLFF.

The chain joins TRBV30 to TRBJ2-1; tentative D call: TRBD2 (5 bases). Germline values: CDR1 GTSNPN, CDR2 SVGIG (reference sequence). Trimming pared 3 bases from V and 12 bases from J, leaving 9 bases between. The CDR3 runs 10 residues. Here the CDR3 DNA reads TGTGCCTGGAGCCGGGGTGCGCAGTTCTTC. Protein sequence: CAWSRGAQFF.

This clonotype was counted ten times or more. J is TRBJ1-1 and V is TRBV7-2; D call uncertain. V was shortened by 4 bases and J by 4 bases, with 13 bases between the two germline ends. The CDR3 runs 14 residues. Germline V gene lookup returns CDR1 SGHTA and CDR2 FQGNSA. CDR3 nucleotide sequence: TGTGCCAGCAGCTCCACCCTGGGGTCCACTGAAGCTTTCTTT. Its translation is CASSSTLGSTEAFF.

The chain is built from TRBV7-6 and TRBJ1-1; 7 bases map to TRBD1. J was trimmed by 2 bases and V by 7 bases; bases with no gene match: 10. This CDR3 is built from 15 residues. Germline V CDR1 and CDR2: SGHVS, FNYEAQ. CDR3 DNA sequence: TGTGCCAGCACTTCCCGACAGGGAGGAAACACTGAAGCTTTCTTT. This translates into CASTSRQGGNTEAFF.

The chain carries TRBV7-2 and TRBJ2-7; TRBD1 might be the D (6 bases). Germline CDR1 SGHTA, CDR2 FQGNSA. V was pared by 4 bases and J by 6 bases, with 28 bases between. The CDR3 has 18 amino acids. The CDR3 nucleotides are TGTGCCAGCAGCTCCCGTACCCTACGTGGACAGCCCTTAGGCGAGCAGTACTTC. This gives the protein CASSSRTLRGQPLGEQYF.

The J gene is TRBJ1-1, the V gene TRBV11-2, with 7 bases that match TRBD1. V shed 3 bases, J shed 7 bases, and the junction held 14 bases outside the gene matches. Looked up from germline, CDR1 is SGHAT and CDR2 is FQNNGV. This CDR3 contains 16 residues. The CDR3 DNA is TGTGCCAGCAGCTTGATAAGGGGACAGAGGGGGAGTGAAGCTTTCTTT. This encodes CASSLIRGQRGSEAFF.

This clonotype was seen a few times. The chain couples TRBV29-1 to TRBJ2-7; TRBD2 is a possible D gene (6 bases). The CDR3 covers 13 residues. The germline V gene has CDR1 SQVTM and CDR2 ANQGSEA. Trimming took off 6 bases at V and 0 bases at J, with 12 bases between the two ends. The CDR3 here is CSVSRDSSYEQYF. CDR3 in DNA: TGCAGCGTCAGCCGGGACTCCTCCTACGAGCAGTACTTC.

This clonotype has at least ten counts. The V and J genes are TRBV7-8 and TRBJ2-3; 8 nucleotides match TRBD2. V gave up 4 bases and J gave up 3 bases; unmatched junction bases: 6. Germline-derived CDR1 and CDR2 are SGHVS and FQNEAQ. The CDR3 loop spans 15 amino acids. The CDR3 here is CASSSAGGRTDTQYF. The CDR3, as DNA: TGTGCCAGCAGCTCAGCGGGCGGGAGGACAGATACGCAGTATTTT.

The CDR3 coding sequence is TGTGCCATCAGTGGGGCATACCGAGATACGCAGTATTTT. Amino acid sequence: CAISGAYRDTQYF. The chain combines TRBV10-3 with TRBJ2-3; D remains unclear. Per germline, CDR1 ENHRY and CDR2 SYGVKD. This CDR3 has 13 amino acids. V was pared by 4 bases and J by 5 bases, with 10 bases between.

V is TRBV7-2 and J is TRBJ2-3; possible D gene TRBD2, 5 bases. With 4 bases removed from V and 0 bases from J, the gap between germline ends came to 8 bases. Looked up from germline, CDR1 is SGHTA and CDR2 is FQGNSA. The CDR3 spans 14 residues. The CDR3 nucleotides are TGTGCCAGCAGCTCGCTAGCCAGCACAGATACGCAGTATTTT. Translation: CASSSLASTDTQYF.

The chain employs TRBV12-3 or TRBV12-4 and TRBJ1-5; no clear D gene. The V end lost 3 bases, the J end lost 5 bases, and 8 bases lay between the germline ends. There are 13 residues in the CDR3. The CDR3 spells CASSLSEHQPQHF. The CDR3 DNA follows: TGTGCCAGCAGTTTGAGTGAGCATCAGCCCCAGCATTTT.